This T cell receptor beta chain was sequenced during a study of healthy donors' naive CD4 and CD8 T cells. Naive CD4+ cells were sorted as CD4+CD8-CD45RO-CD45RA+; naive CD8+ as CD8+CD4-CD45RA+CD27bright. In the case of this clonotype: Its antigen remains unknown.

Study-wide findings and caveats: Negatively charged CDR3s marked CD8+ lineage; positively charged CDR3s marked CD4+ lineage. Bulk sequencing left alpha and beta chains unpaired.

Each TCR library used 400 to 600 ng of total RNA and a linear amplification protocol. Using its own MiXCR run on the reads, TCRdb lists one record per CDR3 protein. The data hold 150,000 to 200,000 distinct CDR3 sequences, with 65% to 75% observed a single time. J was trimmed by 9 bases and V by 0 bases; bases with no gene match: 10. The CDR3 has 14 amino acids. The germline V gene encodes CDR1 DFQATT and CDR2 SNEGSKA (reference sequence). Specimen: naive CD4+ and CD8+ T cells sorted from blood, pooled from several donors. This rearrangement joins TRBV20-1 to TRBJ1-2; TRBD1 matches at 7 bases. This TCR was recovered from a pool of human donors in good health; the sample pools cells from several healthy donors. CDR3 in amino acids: CSARERDRDYSYTF. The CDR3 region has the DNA TGCAGTGCTAGAGAGAGAGACAGGGATTATAGCTACACCTTC.